Listed below are T cell receptor beta chains from one sample, sequenced in a study of cytomegalovirus exposure and HLA in healthy donors. This table comes from immunoSEQ multiplex PCR, and its TCRdb copy is limited to in-frame clones, with some not included. The sample comprises around 110,000 clones, roughly 9.9% of which are singletons, and approximately 3% rests with the top ten. The sequenced material came from PBMCs. The receptors were gathered from a man aged 30-40 years in good health and CMV-seronegative. CDR3s include the opening cysteine and the closing phenylalanine or tryptophan. Clone size is not always given. Where it is, it says once, few, many or a class for expanded clones.

V gene,clone size,CDR3 protein
TRBV30,few,CAWSRHNDGQGYGYTF
TRBV14,few,CASSQLAQETQYF
TRBV5-1,.,CASSLDYYEQYF
TRBV6-1,.,CASRTGQLEAFF
TRBV5-6,.,CASRRTGAENQPQHF
TRBV18,.,CASSPDTQSLHF
TRBV6-5,.,CASSSVGTDHNEKLFF
TRBV9,few,CASSVAGQRNYGYTF
TRBV6-1,few,CASSESTVYEQYF
TRBV2,.,CAGRGMGNQPQHF